A single sample gave rise to the 26 T cell receptor beta chains below, sequenced in a study of blood T cell repertoires in COVID-19. The repertoire was sequenced with immunoSEQ multiplex PCR; TCRdb's copy has only in-frame clones and lacks some. The data contain around 56,000 clones, roughly 80% of them seen just once; the ten biggest clones take up roughly 3.2%. Input material: peripheral blood. The receptors originated from a man in his 60s with acute or convalescent COVID-19.

The J gene is TRBJ2-7, the V gene TRBV19; D is unclear. V dropped 2 bases and J dropped 2 bases, with 13 bases sitting between them. Germline CDR1 is LNHDA and CDR2 is SQIVND (reference sequence). The CDR3 is made up of 15 amino acids. CDR3 residues: CASSIRQNGPYEQYF. As DNA, the CDR3 is TGTGCCAGTAGTATACGGCAGAATGGGCCCTACGAGCAGTACTTC.

This clone was recorded once. The chain links TRBV6-6 to TRBJ1-1; tentatively, D is TRBD1 (6 bases). Germline V gene lookup returns CDR1 MNHNY and CDR2 SVGAGI (reference sequence). Trimming pared 6 bases from V and 4 bases from J, leaving 12 bases between. The CDR3 spans 13 residues. This CDR3 reads CASSPQGSTEAFF. In DNA, the CDR3 is TGTGCCAGCAGCCCACAGGGAAGCACTGAAGCTTTCTTT.

The chain links TRBV30 to TRBJ1-2; D unresolved. This CDR3 spans 14 amino acids. Germline CDR1 reads GTSNPN; CDR2 reads SVGIG (reference sequence). Trimming cost V 7 bases and J 2 bases, with 17 bases left between them. This CDR3 is CASQPYTENYGYTF. The CDR3 region has the DNA TGTGCCTCCCAACCCTATACGGAGAACTATGGCTACACCTTC.

J is TRBJ1-1 and V is TRBV12-3 or TRBV12-4, with TRBD1 matching 7 bases. The CDR3 runs to 12 residues. V lost 6 bases, J lost 6 bases, and 4 bases stayed unmatched. CDR3 sequence reads: CASRGDSPEAFF. In DNA, the CDR3 is TGTGCCAGCAGGGGGGACAGTCCTGAAGCTTTCTTT.

This chain's CDR3 is CASSQDPPAASYTF. Written as DNA, the CDR3 is TGTGCCAGCAGCCAAGACCCCCCTGCGGCGTCCTACACCTTC. V gene TRBV4-2 combines with J gene TRBJ1-2, with D hard to call. The CDR3 runs to 14 residues. Germline V lookup: CDR1 LGHNA, CDR2 YNFKEQ. Trimming shortened V by 0 bases and J by 10 bases, and 15 bases separated the two germline ends.

The rearrangement links TRBV6-5 to TRBJ2-5; D gene uncertain. V dropped 2 bases and J dropped 5 bases, with 18 bases sitting between them. The CDR3 consists of 16 residues. From germline, CDR1 is MNHEY and CDR2 SVGAGI. For the CDR3, the DNA is TGTGCCAGCAGTTACCTAATGGCCAACGACGGGGAGACCCAGTACTTC. Translation gives CASSYLMANDGETQYF.

This sequence joins TRBV7-9 and TRBJ1-6, with no clear D. CDR3 length equals 14 residues. Germline CDR1 is SEHNR and CDR2 is FQNEAQ (reference sequence). Trimming shortened V by 1 base and J by 7 bases, and 8 bases separated the two germline ends. CDR3 sequence (DNA): TGTGCCAGCAGCTTAGAAACAGAGAATTCACCCCTCCACTTT. As protein: CASSLETENSPLHF. Using reference TRBV7-9 and TRBJ1-6 for the parts outside the CDR3, the full variable domain is DTGVSQNPRHKITKRGQNVTFRCDPISEHNRLYWYRQTLGQGPEFLTYFQNEAQLEKSRLLSDRFSAERPKGSFSTLEIQRTEQGDSAMYLCASSLETENSPLHFGNGTRLTVT.

The chain links TRBV7-9 to TRBJ2-3; 10 nucleotides align to TRBD2. Germline V lookup: CDR1 SEHNR, CDR2 FQNEAQ (reference sequence). The trim removed 8 bases at V and 5 bases at J, leaving 10 bases unmatched. The CDR3 length is 15 residues. The chain's CDR3 is CASGPTSGVGDTQYF. The CDR3 region has the DNA TGTGCCAGCGGGCCCACTAGCGGGGTCGGAGATACGCAGTATTTT.

V and J are TRBV30 and TRBJ2-7; TRBD1 aligns across 7 bases. This CDR3 has 12 residues. V shed 2 bases, J shed 5 bases, and the junction held 3 bases outside the gene matches. The germline gives CDR1 GTSNPN, CDR2 SVGIG (reference sequence). The CDR3 protein is CAWSLTGDEQYF. DNA of the CDR3: TGTGCCTGGAGTCTTACAGGGGACGAGCAGTACTTC.

The chain combines TRBV7-2 with TRBJ2-5; 7 bases are a match to TRBD2. V gave up 6 bases and J gave up 1 base; unmatched junction bases: 11. The germline CDR1 and CDR2 sequences are SGHTA and FQGNSA. The CDR3 consists of 16 residues. The CDR3 DNA is TGTGCCAGCAGACAGAACGGGGGGAACCTCCAAGAGACCCAGTACTTC. Its translation: CASRQNGGNLQETQYF.

The rearrangement uses TRBV10-3 and TRBJ2-7; 9 bases agree with TRBD1. J was trimmed by 4 bases and V by 8 bases; bases with no gene match: 6. Germline CDR1 ENHRY, CDR2 SYGVKD. The CDR3 covers 13 residues. The chain's CDR3 is CAISGTGSYEQYF. The CDR3 DNA reads as TGTGCCATCTCCGGGACAGGGTCTTACGAGCAGTACTTC.

This sequence joins TRBV24-1 and TRBJ1-2; D is possibly TRBD1 (6 bases). CDR3 length equals 14 residues. Germline CDR1 and CDR2: KGHDR and SFDVKD. Trimming removed 1 base at V and 7 bases at J, with 12 bases between. The chain's CDR3 is CATSDFSGESGYTF. The CDR3 DNA reads as TGTGCCACCAGTGATTTTTCAGGGGAAAGTGGCTACACCTTC.

V usage is TRBV7-3 and J usage is TRBJ1-1; TRBD1 agrees at 7 bases. V shed 3 bases, J shed 3 bases, and the junction held 7 bases outside the gene matches. There are 15 residues in the CDR3. CDR1 and CDR2 (germline): SGHTA, FQGTGA. The DNA of the CDR3 is TGTGCCAGCAGCTTGACAGGGAAGGGGGACACTGAAGCTTTCTTT. Its protein product is CASSLTGKGDTEAFF.

The chain links TRBV24-1 to TRBJ2-3; 7 nucleotides align to TRBD1. The CDR3 runs to 18 residues. Germline CDR1 and CDR2: KGHDR and SFDVKD. J lost 4 bases, V lost 4 bases, and 16 bases had no gene match. The CDR3 nucleotides read TGTGCCACCAGTGACCGGGACAGACCCAGAACACGTGCAGATACGCAGTATTTT. Translated: CATSDRDRPRTRADTQYF.

The table lists this clone with a count of one. The gene calls are TRBV2 and TRBJ2-5; D perhaps matches TRBD2 (5 bases). Trimming left V 6 bases short and J 1 base short, with 15 bases between. CDR1 SNHLY and CDR2 FYNNEI come from the germline V gene. The length of the CDR3 is 15 residues. CDR3 region: CASSDYVRSQETQYF. The CDR3 nucleotides are TGTGCCAGCAGCGACTACGTCCGGTCCCAAGAGACCCAGTACTTC.

The CDR3 bases are TGTGCCAGCAGCGTAGCTGCGGGTCAAGAGACCCAGTACTTC. This encodes CASSVAAGQETQYF. The rearrangement uses TRBV9 and TRBJ2-5; D perhaps matches TRBD2 (5 bases). Germline values: CDR1 SGDLS, CDR2 YYNGEE. V dropped 0 bases and J dropped 2 bases, with 8 bases sitting between them. The CDR3 totals 14 residues.

The V call is TRBV29-1, the J call TRBJ1-2; D remains ambiguous. The length of the CDR3 is 12 residues. The V and J ends lost 3 bases and 2 bases respectively, with 7 bases between them. Germline CDR1 and CDR2: SQVTM and ANQGSEA. This CDR3 is CSVEGVNYGYTF. The CDR3 DNA sequence: TGCAGCGTTGAGGGAGTGAACTATGGCTACACCTTC.

This chain links TRBV5-1 with TRBJ1-1; D is possibly TRBD1 (5 bases). This CDR3 is 15 amino acids long. Deletions cut 0 bases from V and 4 bases from J, with 13 bases between. CDR1 and CDR2 from the germline V gene are SGHRS and YFSETQ. The CDR3 protein is CASSLVWTTGTEAFF. DNA for the CDR3: TGCGCCAGCAGCTTGGTCTGGACAACAGGCACTGAAGCTTTCTTT.

CDR3 residues: CASRGQGMAGGYTF. The DNA for the CDR3 is TGTGCCAGCAGAGGACAGGGGATGGCTGGTGGCTACACCTTC. The V and J genes are TRBV6-5 and TRBJ1-2; the match to TRBD1 covers 9 bases. Germline CDR1 and CDR2: MNHEY and SVGAGI. The CDR3 runs 14 residues. J lost 7 bases, V lost 6 bases, and 9 bases had no gene match.

The rearrangement joins TRBV9 to TRBJ2-7, with 10 bases matching TRBD1. Germline values: CDR1 SGDLS, CDR2 YYNGEE. The CDR3 consists of 15 residues. With V trimmed by 3 bases and J by 2 bases, 5 bases remained unmatched. CDR3 nucleotide sequence: TGTGCCAGCAGCGCCCTGGGACAGGGGACCTACGAGCAGTACTTC. Protein sequence: CASSALGQGTYEQYF.

The V gene is TRBV10-3, the J gene TRBJ1-2, with 7 bases that match TRBD1. Germline lookup yields CDR1 ENHRY and CDR2 SYGVKD. Losses at the gene ends were 0 bases for V and 2 bases for J; bases not matched to a gene: 6. CDR3 length equals 16 residues. In nucleotides, the CDR3 is TGTGCCATCAGTGAGTCCGGGACAGACGGGAACTATGGCTACACCTTC. Translated, it gives CAISESGTDGNYGYTF.

The chain employs TRBV2 and TRBJ2-3; a weak D match, TRBD2 (5 bases). This CDR3 is 13 amino acids long. V lost 8 bases to trimming and J lost 2 bases, with 11 bases between them. From germline, CDR1 is SNHLY and CDR2 FYNNEI. The CDR3 spells CASDPGNTDTQYF. The CDR3 nucleotides are TGTGCCAGCGATCCGGGGAACACAGATACGCAGTATTTT.

This sequence joins TRBV9 and TRBJ1-1, with no clear D. The CDR3 extends over 15 amino acids. V lost 0 bases and J lost 6, with 15 bases in between. CDR1 SGDLS and CDR2 YYNGEE come from the germline V gene. The DNA for the CDR3 is TGTGCCAGCAGCGTAGACGATACTCTGGAGGCTGAAGCTTTCTTT. It encodes CASSVDDTLEAEAFF.

The J gene is TRBJ1-5, the V gene TRBV4-1, with 8 bases lining up with TRBD1. This CDR3 contains 15 residues. Trimming took 5 bases from V and 3 from J; bases not matched to a gene: 6. Germline assignment: CDR1 MGHRA and CDR2 YSYEKL. CDR3 loop: CASSLGQANNQPQHF. The CDR3 DNA reads TGCGCCAGCAGCTTGGGACAGGCTAACAATCAGCCCCAGCATTTT.

The chain joins TRBV19 to TRBJ2-5; TRBD2 might be the D (6 bases). The germline gives CDR1 LNHDA, CDR2 SQIVND (reference sequence). This CDR3 has 15 residues. The V and J ends lost 2 bases and 0 bases respectively, with 10 bases between them. The CDR3 DNA is TGTGCCAGTAGTATATTTGGAGGGGACCAAGAGACCCAGTACTTC. Its protein product is CASSIFGGDQETQYF.

The V and J genes are TRBV5-1 and TRBJ2-7; 10 bases line up with TRBD1. CDR1 and CDR2 (germline): SGHRS, YFSETQ. This CDR3 comprises 15 residues. J lost 2 bases, V lost 0 bases, and 2 bases had no gene match. The CDR3 sequence is CASSLAGTGAYEQYF. DNA for the CDR3: TGCGCCAGCAGCTTGGCCGGGACAGGGGCCTACGAGCAGTACTTC.